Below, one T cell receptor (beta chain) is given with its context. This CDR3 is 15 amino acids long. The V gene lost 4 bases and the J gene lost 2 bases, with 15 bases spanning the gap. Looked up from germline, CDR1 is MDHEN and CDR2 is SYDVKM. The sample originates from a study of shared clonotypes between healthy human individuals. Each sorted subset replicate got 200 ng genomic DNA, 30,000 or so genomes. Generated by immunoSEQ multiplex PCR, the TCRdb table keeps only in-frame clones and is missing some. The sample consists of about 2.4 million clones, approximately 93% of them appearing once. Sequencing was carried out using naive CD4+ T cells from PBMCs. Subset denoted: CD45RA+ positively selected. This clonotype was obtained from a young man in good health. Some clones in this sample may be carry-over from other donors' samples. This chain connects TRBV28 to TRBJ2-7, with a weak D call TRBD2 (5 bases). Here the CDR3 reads CASSSAGNKAYEQYF. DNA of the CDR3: TGTGCCAGCAGTTCGGCCGGGAATAAGGCCTACGAGCAGTACTTC.